In its sample, the clone carrying this T cell receptor (beta chain) was seen a few times. Antigen specificity is unknown. This sample is drawn from a study of blood T cells in healthy people across ages. A second about 6 to 11 cycle PCR used barcoded and J-beta primers. TCRdb re-called the 5' RACE reads through MiXCR, storing one row per CDR3 protein. This table has about 730,000 distinct CDR3 sequences, roughly 45% appearing once. Whole-study findings and limits: Because donor CMV status was unknown, expanded clonotype changes were possibly confounded.

This TCR was recovered from a woman between 55 and 75 years old in good health. The sample comprised blood.

Here the CDR3 reads CASSVGGLGGTDTQYF. The CDR3 nucleotides read TGTGCCAGCAGCGTAGGGGGCCTTGGGGGCACAGATACGCAGTATTTT. The chain links TRBV9 to TRBJ2-3; D is possibly TRBD1 (5 bases). The CDR3 extends over 16 amino acids. From germline, CDR1 is SGDLS and CDR2 YYNGEE. V was trimmed by 0 bases and J by 1 base, leaving 12 bases between them.